This TCR beta chain was profiled in a study of T cells in Graves' hyperthyroidism and ophthalmopathy. Findings and limits, study-wide: Before onset, ophthalmopathy was predicted by the model a median around 6.2 months earlier. Most thyroid clonotypes expanded above 0.001 appeared in blood too.

The V gene lost 3 bases and the J gene lost 2 bases, with 7 bases spanning the gap. This CDR3 is built from 13 residues. Amplification yielded TCR beta CDR3 regions, with RNA transcripts as the source. A set of HTBI primers served as the primers for a first-round RT-PCR of the TCR CDR3. Via MiXCR, TCRdb re-called the multiplex PCR reads, giving one row per CDR3 protein. Here the sample spans around 350,000 distinct CDR3 sequences, about 15% being singletons. The patients, who ranged from 18 to 65 in age, presented with newly diagnosed hyperthyroidism lasting under 2 months. Diagnostic assessment was based on clinical symptoms, serum thyroxine and TRAb, thyroid ultrasound and orbital computed tomography. This clonotype was seen repeatedly, ten times or more. No antigen is known for it.

The TCR comes from a woman younger than 30 with Graves' hyperthyroidism that later progressed to Graves' ophthalmopathy. The chain couples TRBV12-3 or TRBV12-4 to TRBJ1-1; no definite D call. The sequencing input was blood. CDR3 residues: CASSFEDNTEAFF. DNA for the CDR3: TGTGCCAGCAGTTTTGAGGATAACACTGAAGCTTTCTTT.